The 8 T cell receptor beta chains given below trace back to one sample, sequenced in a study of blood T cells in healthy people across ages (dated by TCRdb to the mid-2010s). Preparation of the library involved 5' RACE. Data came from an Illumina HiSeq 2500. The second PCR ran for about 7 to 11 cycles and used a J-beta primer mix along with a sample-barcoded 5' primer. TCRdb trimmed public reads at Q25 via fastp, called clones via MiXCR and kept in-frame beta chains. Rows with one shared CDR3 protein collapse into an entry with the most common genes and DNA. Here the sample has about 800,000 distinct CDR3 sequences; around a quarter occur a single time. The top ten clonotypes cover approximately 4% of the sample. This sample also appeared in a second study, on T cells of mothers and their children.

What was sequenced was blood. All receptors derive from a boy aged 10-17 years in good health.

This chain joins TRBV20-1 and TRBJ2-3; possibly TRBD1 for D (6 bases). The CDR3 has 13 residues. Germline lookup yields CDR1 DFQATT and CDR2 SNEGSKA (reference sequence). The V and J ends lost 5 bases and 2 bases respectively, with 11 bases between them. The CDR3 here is CSAPDSYTDTQYF. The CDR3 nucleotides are TGCAGTGCTCCGGACAGTTACACAGATACGCAGTATTTT.

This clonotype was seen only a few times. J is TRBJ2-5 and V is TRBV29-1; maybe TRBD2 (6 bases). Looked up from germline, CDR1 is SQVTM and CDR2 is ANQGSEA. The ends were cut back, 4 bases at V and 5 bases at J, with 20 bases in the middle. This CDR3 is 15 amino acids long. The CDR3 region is CSVGGVANLQETQYF. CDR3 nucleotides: TGCAGCGTTGGCGGGGTAGCAAACCTCCAGGAGACCCAGTACTTC.

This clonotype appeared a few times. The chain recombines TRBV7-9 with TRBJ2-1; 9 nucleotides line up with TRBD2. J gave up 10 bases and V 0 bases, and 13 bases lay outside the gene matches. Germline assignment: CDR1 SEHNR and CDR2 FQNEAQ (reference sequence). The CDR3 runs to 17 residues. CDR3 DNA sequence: TGTGCCAGCAGCTTAGCCATTGCGGGGGGGCCCGGCAACGAGCAGTTCTTC. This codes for CASSLAIAGGPGNEQFF.

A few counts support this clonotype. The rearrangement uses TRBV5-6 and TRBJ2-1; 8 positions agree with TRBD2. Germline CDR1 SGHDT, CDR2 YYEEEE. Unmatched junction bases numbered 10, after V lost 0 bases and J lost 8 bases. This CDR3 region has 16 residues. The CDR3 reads CASSLGREGHLYEQFF. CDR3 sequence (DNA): TGTGCCAGCAGCTTGGGACGGGAGGGCCATCTCTATGAGCAGTTCTTC.

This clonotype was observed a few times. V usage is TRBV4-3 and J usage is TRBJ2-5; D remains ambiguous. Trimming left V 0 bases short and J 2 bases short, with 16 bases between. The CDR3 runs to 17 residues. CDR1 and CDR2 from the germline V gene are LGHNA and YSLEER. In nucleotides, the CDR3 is TGCGCCAGCAGCCAAGAAGTATCGGGCACGCCGCAAGAGACCCAGTACTTC. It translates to CASSQEVSGTPQETQYF.

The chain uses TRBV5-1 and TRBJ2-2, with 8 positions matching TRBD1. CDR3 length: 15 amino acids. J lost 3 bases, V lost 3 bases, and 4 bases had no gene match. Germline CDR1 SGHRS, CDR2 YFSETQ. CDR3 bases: TGCGCCAGCAGCTGGACAGGGTCGGACACCGGGGAGCTGTTTTTT. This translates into CASSWTGSDTGELFF.

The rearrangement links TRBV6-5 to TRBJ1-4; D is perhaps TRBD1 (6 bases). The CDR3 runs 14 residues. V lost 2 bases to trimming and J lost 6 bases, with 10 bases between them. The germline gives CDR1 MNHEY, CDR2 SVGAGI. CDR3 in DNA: TGTGCCAGCAGTTACGAAACAGGGTATGAAAAACTGTTTTTT. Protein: CASSYETGYEKLFF.

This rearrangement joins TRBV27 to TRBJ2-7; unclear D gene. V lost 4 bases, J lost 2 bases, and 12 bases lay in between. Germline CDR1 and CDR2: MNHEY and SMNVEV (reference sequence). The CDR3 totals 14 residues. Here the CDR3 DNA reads TGTGCCAGCAGTTCCTTCGGCAGCACCTACGAGCAGTACTTC. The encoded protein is CASSSFGSTYEQYF.